One and the same sample provided the 29 T cell receptor beta chains below, sequenced in a study of Ad26.COV2.S vaccination and SARS-CoV-2 variants. The repertoire was sequenced with immunoSEQ multiplex PCR; TCRdb's copy has only in-frame clones and lacks some. The sample has hundreds of thousands of clones, around 90% seen once. Noted treatment: around 19 received Ad26.COV2.S at low or high dose, single or two shots; 5 received placebo; per-sample allocation not given. Sampling occurred on day 63 after the first vaccine or placebo injection. The specimen was peripheral blood, collected in a trial of Ad26.COV2.S vaccine versus placebo. Receptor source: a person aged 18-65 years who received the Ad26.COV2.S COVID-19 vaccine or a placebo.

As to this clone: Other DNA sequences of this sample code for an identical CDR3. The chain links TRBV19 to TRBJ2-5; possible D gene TRBD2, 5 bases. V lost 1 base and J 4 bases, leaving 10 bases between the germline ends. In germline, CDR1 is LNHDA, CDR2 SQIVND (reference sequence). This CDR3 has 14 residues. CDR3 amino acids: CASSIGGSGETQYF. The CDR3 DNA reads as TGTGCCAGTAGTATAGGCGGCAGCGGAGAGACCCAGTACTTC.

The chain links TRBV5-1 to TRBJ1-2; D is uncertain. Trimming removed 1 base from V and 5 bases from J, with 12 bases in between. CDR1 is SGHRS, CDR2 YFSETQ, per germline. The CDR3 consists of 14 residues. The CDR3 is CASSLLADLYGYTF. The CDR3 DNA follows: TGCGCCAGCAGCTTGCTGGCCGATCTTTATGGCTACACCTTC.

This clone came up once. This sequence joins TRBV10-3 and TRBJ2-3, with 7 bases fitting TRBD1. The CDR3 totals 15 residues. Germline V CDR1 and CDR2: ENHRY, SYGVKD. V trimming: 6 bases; J trimming: 0 bases; junction bases outside the gene matches: 6. The CDR3 protein is CAIRPGQTSTDTQYF. The CDR3 DNA reads as TGTGCCATCAGGCCGGGACAGACTAGCACAGATACGCAGTATTTT.

The table lists this clone with many counts. This chain joins TRBV29-1 and TRBJ1-2; D not resolved. The CDR3 spans 12 residues. Germline-derived CDR1 and CDR2 are SQVTM and ANQGSEA. Deletions cut 2 bases from V and 0 bases from J, with 4 bases between. CDR3 residues: CSVEPANYGYTF. CDR3 in DNA: TGCAGCGTTGAACCGGCTAACTATGGCTACACCTTC.

The chain couples TRBV7-6 to TRBJ2-7; D gene unclear. From germline, CDR1 is SGHVS and CDR2 FNYEAQ. The V end was cut by 2 bases, the J end by 5 bases, with 4 bases between. This CDR3 region has 11 residues. Written as DNA, the CDR3 is TGTGCCAGCAGCTTAAACAACGAGCAGTACTTC. Translation: CASSLNNEQYF. The variable domain in full, completed from reference TRBV7-6 and TRBJ2-7, reads GAGVSQSPRYKVTKRGQDVALRCDPISGHVSLYWYRQALGQGPEFLTYFNYEAQQDKSGLPNDRFSAERPEGSISTLTIQRTEQRDSAMYRCASSLNNEQYFGPGTRLTVT.

V is TRBV11-2 and J is TRBJ1-3, with D possibly matching TRBD1 (5 bases). The CDR3 is made up of 16 amino acids. Per the germline V gene, CDR1 is SGHAT and CDR2 is FQNNGV. V was shortened by 3 bases and J by 3 bases, with 15 bases between the two germline ends. DNA of the CDR3: TGTGCCAGCAGCTTGGAAGAGGGGTTCTTTGGAAACACCATATATTTT. Translating it yields CASSLEEGFFGNTIYF.

This sequence joins TRBV6-2 or TRBV6-3 and TRBJ2-7, with D unresolved. This CDR3 comprises 13 residues. Germline CDR1 and CDR2: MNHEY and SVGEGT. Trimming cost V 2 bases and J 7 bases, with 12 bases left between them. The CDR3 here is CASSYGQVGEQYF. The CDR3 DNA sequence: TGTGCCAGCAGTTACGGGCAGGTGGGGGAGCAGTACTTC.

This clone was seen only once. J is TRBJ2-1 and V is TRBV24-1; 9 bases match TRBD1. The V gene's germline CDR1 is KGHDR and CDR2 SFDVKD. The J segment lost 8 bases and the V segment lost 4 bases, leaving 14 bases of the junction unmatched. This CDR3 spans 17 amino acids. The CDR3 coding sequence is TGTGCCACCAGTGAAGGGACAGGGCACCCGGATTTGGATGAGCAGTTCTTC. It encodes CATSEGTGHPDLDEQFF.

The genes are TRBV12-3 or TRBV12-4 and TRBJ2-3; no clear D. V gave up 5 bases and J gave up 7 bases, with 7 bases separating them. The CDR3 extends over 11 amino acids. CDR3 in amino acids: CASSIQYTQYF. CDR3 sequence (DNA): TGTGCCAGCAGTATACAGTATACGCAGTATTTT.

The rearrangement uses TRBV5-1 and TRBJ2-3, with TRBD2 identical over 10 bases. J gave up 1 base and V 1 base, and 6 bases lay outside the gene matches. From germline, CDR1 is SGHRS and CDR2 YFSETQ. The CDR3 has 17 amino acids. The CDR3 reads CASSLHYGTSGTDTQYF. CDR3 nucleotides: TGCGCCAGCAGCTTGCACTACGGGACTAGCGGCACAGATACGCAGTATTTT.

The chain employs TRBV4-3 and TRBJ2-5; D remains unclear. Germline CDR1 and CDR2: LGHNA and YSLEER. With 6 bases removed from V and 3 bases from J, the gap between germline ends came to 11 bases. CDR3 size: 13 residues. The CDR3 DNA is TGCGCCAGCAGTCCGGATAGGGAAGAGACCCAGTACTTC. Its translation is CASSPDREETQYF.

V gene TRBV6-5 combines with J gene TRBJ2-2; no reliable D call. The CDR3 has 15 residues. From germline, CDR1 is MNHEY and CDR2 SVGAGI. Deletions cut 6 bases from V and 2 bases from J, with 13 bases between. This chain's CDR3 is CASSPGRSNTGELFF. CDR3 in DNA: TGTGCCAGCAGCCCGGGCAGGAGTAACACCGGGGAGCTGTTTTTT.

This chain joins TRBV12-3 or TRBV12-4 and TRBJ1-1; D is perhaps TRBD1 (6 bases). The CDR3 consists of 13 residues. V was cut by 7 bases and J by 5 bases, with 14 bases left in between. CDR3 DNA sequence: TGTGCCAGCACCCCGGGGACAAGGACTGAAGCTTTCTTT. Residues: CASTPGTRTEAFF.

The chain couples TRBV28 to TRBJ1-1; D is unresolved. Germline V gene data show CDR1 as MDHEN and CDR2 as SYDVKM. The CDR3 sequence is 13 residues long. Trimming cost V 2 bases and J 1 base, with 5 bases left between them. The CDR3: CASSLKGNTEAFF. CDR3 nucleotide sequence: TGTGCCAGCAGTTTAAAGGGGAACACTGAAGCTTTCTTT.

This rearrangement joins TRBV10-2 to TRBJ2-7, with 7 bases identical to TRBD1. The V gene end was trimmed by 3 bases and the J gene end by 2 bases; junction bases not matched to a gene: 4. In germline, CDR1 is WSHSY, CDR2 SAAADI. The CDR3 contains 14 residues. CDR3 in DNA: TGCGCCAGCAGTGATGGGACAGTCACCTACGAGCAGTACTTC. Its protein is CASSDGTVTYEQYF.

This clone was seen only once. The CDR3 nucleotides are TGTGCCACCAGTGATGAAAAACTGTTTTTT. It yields the protein CATSDEKLFF. The rearrangement uses TRBV24-1 and TRBJ1-4; no clear D. The CDR3 is 10 residues long. Trimming took 3 bases from V and 8 from J, leaving 0 bases between them. The V gene's germline CDR1 is KGHDR and CDR2 SFDVKD.

In the case of this clone: Other DNA sequences in the same sample also yield this CDR3. The chain's CDR3 is CASSELAKNIQYF. The CDR3 nucleotides are TGTGCCAGCTCCGAACTAGCCAAAAACATTCAGTACTTC. This sequence joins TRBV27 and TRBJ2-4; D remains unclear. The CDR3 has 13 amino acids. Germline assignment: CDR1 MNHEY and CDR2 SMNVEV (reference sequence). V was trimmed by 8 bases and J by 0 bases, leaving 8 bases between them.

The sample holds one count of this clone. This chain links TRBV15 with TRBJ1-5; 7 bases are a match to TRBD1. Unmatched junction bases numbered 4, after V lost 0 bases and J lost 5 bases. CDR1 and CDR2 from the germline V gene are LNHNV and YYDKDF (reference sequence). The CDR3 totals 15 residues. Here the CDR3 reads CATSRDGDRDQPQHF. The DNA for the CDR3 is TGTGCCACCAGCAGAGATGGGGACAGAGATCAGCCCCAGCATTTT. The whole variable domain, filled in from reference TRBV15 and TRBJ1-5, reads DAMVIQNPRYQVTQFGKPVTLSCSQTLNHNVMYWYQQKSSQAPKLLFHYYDKDFNNEADTPDNFQSRRPNTSFCFLDIRSPGLGDTAMYLCATSRDGDRDQPQHFGDGTRLSIL.

J is TRBJ1-2 and V is TRBV30; weak D call: TRBD1 (5 bases). Trimming pared 5 bases from V and 10 bases from J, leaving 20 bases between. The CDR3 is made up of 13 amino acids. Germline V gene data show CDR1 as GTSNPN and CDR2 as SVGIG (reference sequence). CDR3 loop: CAWGRGGAGDYTF. CDR3 in DNA: TGTGCCTGGGGAAGGGGCGGAGCAGGAGACTACACCTTC. Supplemented by reference TRBV30 and TRBJ1-2, the full variable domain reads SQTIHQWPATLVQPVGSPLSLECTVEGTSNPNLYWYRQAAGRGLQLLFYSVGIGQISSEVPQNLSASRPQDRQFILSSKKLLLSDSGFYLCAWGRGGAGDYTFGSGTRLTVV.

The chain employs TRBV3-1 (or the pseudogene TRBV3-2) and TRBJ1-1; maybe TRBD1 (5 bases). V lost 3 bases and J lost 1, with 15 bases in between. The CDR3 sequence is 16 residues long. Germline V gene sequence: CDR1 LGHDT, CDR2 YNNKEL (reference sequence). CDR3 sequence: CASSHRDLFWNTEAFF. CDR3 nucleotide sequence: TGTGCCAGCAGCCACAGGGACCTGTTCTGGAACACTGAAGCTTTCTTT.

V and J are TRBV7-2 and TRBJ2-5; 8 bases match TRBD2. Germline values: CDR1 SGHTA, CDR2 FQGNSA. The CDR3 runs to 14 residues. The V gene end was trimmed by 3 bases and the J gene end by 2 bases; junction bases not matched to a gene: 2. The CDR3 loop reads CASSLAGGQETQYF. In nucleotides, the CDR3 is TGTGCCAGCAGCTTGGCGGGGGGACAAGAGACCCAGTACTTC.

The CDR3 spells CASSQGRTAGGYTF. DNA of the CDR3: TGTGCCAGCAGCCAAGGCAGGACAGCCGGTGGCTACACCTTC. The chain carries TRBV3-1 (or the pseudogene TRBV3-2) and TRBJ1-2, with D possibly being TRBD1 (6 bases). The CDR3 has 14 residues. Trimming left V 1 base short and J 7 bases short, with 13 bases between. From germline, CDR1 is LGHDT and CDR2 YNNKEL (reference sequence).

This sequence joins TRBV29-1 and TRBJ2-5; the match to TRBD1 covers 7 bases. This CDR3 spans 13 amino acids. The trim removed 7 bases at V and 5 bases at J, leaving 10 bases unmatched. The germline gives CDR1 SQVTM, CDR2 ANQGSEA. CDR3 nucleotide sequence: TGCAGCGCCGGGACAGCGCCAGCGGAGACCCAGTACTTC. This translates into CSAGTAPAETQYF.

V usage is TRBV4-1 and J usage is TRBJ2-5; perhaps TRBD2 as D (7 bases). The CDR3 contains 15 residues. V was pared by 0 bases and J by 5 bases, with 13 bases between. Germline V lookup: CDR1 MGHRA, CDR2 YSYEKL. The CDR3 is CASSQDNRDYETQYF. The CDR3 DNA reads as TGCGCCAGCAGCCAAGATAACAGGGACTATGAGACCCAGTACTTC.

The CDR3 DNA is TGTGCCTGGACCCGCGGACCGAACACCGGGGAGCTGTTTTTT. This translates into CAWTRGPNTGELFF. This chain links TRBV30 with TRBJ2-2; D uncertain. V was cut by 4 bases and J by 0 bases, with 9 bases left in between. CDR1 GTSNPN and CDR2 SVGIG come from the germline V gene (reference sequence). The CDR3 totals 14 residues.

The chain combines TRBV4-2 with TRBJ2-1; 8 nucleotides align to TRBD2. In germline, CDR1 is LGHNA, CDR2 YNFKEQ. The V and J ends lost 1 base and 0 bases, in that order; junction bases with no gene match: 2. CDR3 size: 16 residues. The CDR3, as DNA: TGTGCCAGCAGCCAAGCGGGGGGGGCCTCCTACAATGAGCAGTTCTTC. Amino acids: CASSQAGGASYNEQFF.

This chain uses TRBV18 with TRBJ2-1, with D possibly matching TRBD1 (5 bases). This CDR3 spans 13 amino acids. Germline V gives CDR1 KGHSH, CDR2 LQKENI. V lost 2 bases to trimming and J lost 5 bases, with 7 bases between them. The CDR3: CASSPAGNNEQFF. CDR3 DNA sequence: TGTGCCAGCTCACCAGCAGGGAACAATGAGCAGTTCTTC.

V usage is TRBV19 and J usage is TRBJ1-4, with TRBD1 matching over 8 bases. Germline V gives CDR1 LNHDA, CDR2 SQIVND (reference sequence). Trimming removed 6 bases from V and 7 bases from J; junction bases left unmatched: 7. This CDR3 has 14 amino acids. The CDR3 coding sequence is TGTGCCAGTAGACGGGACAGGCTGGGTGAAAAACTGTTTTTT. Translating it yields CASRRDRLGEKLFF.

V and J are TRBV25-1 and TRBJ1-1; D is possibly TRBD1 (6 bases). Deletions cut 5 bases from V and 8 bases from J, with 15 bases between. From germline, CDR1 is MGHDK and CDR2 SYGVNS. There are 13 residues in the CDR3. CDR3 DNA sequence: TGTGCCAGCAGTCACCTCACAGGGATGGAAGCTTTCTTT. Translating gives CASSHLTGMEAFF.